The clone carrying this TCR beta chain was recorded only once. Its target is not known. These data are taken from a study of beta chain features in type 1 diabetes. Study findings and constraints: Among patients with Type 1 diabetes, TCRB CDR3s were moderately but significantly shorter in every one of the four CD4+ subsets.

Expressed TCRB transcripts were sequenced, since all the RNA that had been isolated was reverse transcribed. Clones were read by immunoSEQ multiplex PCR, and TCRdb kept only the in-frame ones, dropping some. This table has roughly 150,000 clones, around 9.7% appearing once. V was clipped by 4 bases and J by 2 bases; unmatched bases: 14. This CDR3 has 19 residues. Germline assignment: CDR1 SGHAT and CDR2 FQNNGV. Sample: central memory CD4+ T cells from blood. This receptor was obtained from a woman aged 25 to 45 with type 1 diabetes. This chain joins TRBV11-2 and TRBJ2-1, with 10 bases aligning to TRBD2. The DNA for the CDR3 is TGTGCCAGCAGCTCCCAACTAGCGGGATTCGACAAACCCTACAATGAGCAGTTCTTC. Its translation is CASSSQLAGFDKPYNEQFF.